Below are 30 T cell receptor beta chains sequenced from a single sample in a study of long-term antiretroviral therapy in people with HIV. The immunoSEQ assay was v3.0, run at survey level. The table came from immunoSEQ multiplex PCR; TCRdb's copy has only in-frame clones and leaves some out. The table shows 30,000 to 40,000 clones, with approximately 74% occurring only once. The source material was unsorted PBMCs, sampled 3 years after starting antiretroviral therapy. These receptors were taken from a man aged 50 to 59 with HIV.

The chain recombines TRBV4-3 with TRBJ2-1; the D gene could be TRBD1 or TRBD2 (5 bases each). The germline CDR1 and CDR2 sequences are LGHNA and YSLEER. The CDR3 contains 16 residues. Trimming took 0 bases from V and 8 from J, leaving 17 bases between them. CDR3 coding DNA: TGCGCCAGCAGCCAAGAGTGGGGGAATCTGTGGTATGAGCAGTTCTTC. Amino acids: CASSQEWGNLWYEQFF.

The count of this clone is one. The V call is TRBV5-5, the J call TRBJ2-1, with D perhaps matching TRBD1 (6 bases). CDR1 and CDR2 from the germline V gene are SGHKS and YYEKEE (reference sequence). The CDR3 sequence is 15 residues long. Between the trimmed V and J ends, which lost 0 bases and 7 bases, there was a span of 14 bases. This chain's CDR3 is CASSLAVGAFNEQFF. CDR3 DNA sequence: TGTGCCAGCAGCTTGGCCGTGGGGGCCTTTAATGAGCAGTTCTTC.

This clone was observed a handful of times. The V gene is TRBV30, the J gene TRBJ2-7, with D perhaps matching TRBD1 (5 bases). The CDR3 loop spans 14 amino acids. Germline values: CDR1 GTSNPN, CDR2 SVGIG (reference sequence). Deletions cut 2 bases from V and 5 bases from J, with 16 bases between. This chain's CDR3 is CAWSPAAGIDEQYF. CDR3 nucleotide sequence: TGTGCCTGGAGTCCCGCGGCAGGGATCGACGAGCAGTACTTC.

The gene calls are TRBV19 and TRBJ1-4, with unresolved D. The V gene's germline CDR1 is LNHDA and CDR2 SQIVND (reference sequence). The CDR3 sequence is 13 residues long. V lost 4 bases to trimming and J lost 6 bases, with 9 bases between them. The CDR3, as DNA: TGTGCCAGTAGTAGAAAGGGCGATGAAAAACTGTTTTTT. It encodes CASSRKGDEKLFF.

The chain couples TRBV18 to TRBJ2-1; D possibly corresponds to TRBD1 (5 bases). This CDR3 has 14 residues. Trimming took 4 bases from V and 7 from J, leaving 14 bases between them. Germline values: CDR1 KGHSH, CDR2 LQKENI. The CDR3 coding sequence is TGTGCCAGCTCACAGAACCTAGGGGCAAATGAGCAGTTCTTC. Translation gives CASSQNLGANEQFF.

This clone was seen a few times. This chain links TRBV4-2 with TRBJ2-7; 7 bases map to TRBD2. CDR1 is LGHNA, CDR2 YNFKEQ, per germline. The CDR3 covers 16 residues. With V trimmed by 0 bases and J by 3 bases, 8 bases remained unmatched. For the CDR3, the DNA is TGTGCCAGCAGCCAAGAGATGGCGGGAGTCAACTACGAGCAGTACTTC. Protein product: CASSQEMAGVNYEQYF.

V gene TRBV4-3 combines with J gene TRBJ2-7, with 12 bases matching TRBD2. This CDR3 spans 15 amino acids. J gave up 6 bases and V 0 bases, and 3 bases lay outside the gene matches. Germline V gives CDR1 LGHNA, CDR2 YSLEER. The CDR3 DNA is TGCGCCAGCAGCCAAGACCCACTAGCGGGAGGCGAGCAGTACTTC. It yields the protein CASSQDPLAGGEQYF.

The rearrangement uses TRBV7-2 and TRBJ2-7; perhaps D is TRBD1 or TRBD2 (5 bases each). Trimming shortened V by 5 bases and J by 4 bases, and 18 bases separated the two germline ends. Per the germline V gene, CDR1 is SGHTA and CDR2 is FQGNSA. This CDR3 is built from 15 residues. Here the CDR3 reads CASSGGARRLYEQYF. The CDR3 DNA is TGTGCCAGCAGCGGGGGAGCCCGACGGTTGTACGAGCAGTACTTC. Full variable domain (missing parts from reference TRBV7-2 and TRBJ2-7): GAGVSQSPSNKVTEKGKDVELRCDPISGHTALYWYRQSLGQGLEFLIYFQGNSAPDKSGLPSDRFSAERTGGSVSTLTIQRTQQEDSAVYLCASSGGARRLYEQYFGPGTRLTVT.

This sequence joins TRBV6-6 and TRBJ2-7; TRBD1 matches at 10 bases. Losses at the gene ends were 8 bases for V and 4 bases for J; bases not matched to a gene: 14. There are 16 residues in the CDR3. The germline V gene has CDR1 MNHNY and CDR2 SVGAGI (reference sequence). The CDR3 reads CASPCFPGTGDYEQYF. The CDR3 nucleotides are TGTGCCAGCCCCTGTTTCCCCGGGACAGGGGATTACGAGCAGTACTTC.

This clone was seen only a few times. This rearrangement joins TRBV19 to TRBJ1-5; D remains unclear. CDR1 is LNHDA and CDR2 is SQIVND in the germline V gene (reference sequence). Trimming took 6 bases from V and 0 from J, leaving 3 bases between them. The CDR3 is 12 residues long. The CDR3 nucleotides are TGTGCCAGTAGGGATAGCAATCAGCCCCAGCATTTT. The encoded protein is CASRDSNQPQHF.

In its sample, this clone was seen a few times. The genes are TRBV6-5 and TRBJ2-2; D is unresolved. Trimming shortened V by 3 bases and J by 7 bases, and 6 bases separated the two germline ends. Germline CDR1 MNHEY, CDR2 SVGAGI. The CDR3 spans 12 residues. Written as DNA, the CDR3 is TGTGCCAGCAGTTATCCGAACGGGGAGCTGTTTTTT. This translates into CASSYPNGELFF.

The CDR3 protein is CASSPGARGPSSYEQYF. The CDR3 nucleotides read TGTGCCAGTAGCCCAGGCGCCAGAGGACCCAGCTCCTACGAGCAGTACTTC. The rearrangement uses TRBV19 and TRBJ2-7; no firm D call. Deletions cut 6 bases from V and 0 bases from J, with 21 bases between. This CDR3 is 17 amino acids long. Germline values: CDR1 LNHDA, CDR2 SQIVND (reference sequence).

This chain connects TRBV7-2 to TRBJ2-1, with D possibly matching TRBD2 (6 bases). Germline V gene data show CDR1 as SGHTA and CDR2 as FQGNSA. V was cut by 1 base and J by 9 bases, with 13 bases left in between. The CDR3 has 14 amino acids. The CDR3 region has the DNA TGTGCCAGCAGCTTAGTGAGGGGAGGAGGTGAGCAGTTCTTC. It encodes CASSLVRGGGEQFF.

The chain joins TRBV5-5 to TRBJ1-5; D ambiguous. From germline, CDR1 is SGHKS and CDR2 YYEKEE (reference sequence). Trimming took 1 base from V and 2 from J, leaving 4 bases between them. The CDR3 spans 13 residues. This chain's CDR3 is CASSLQGNQPQHF. CDR3 DNA sequence: TGTGCCAGCAGCTTGCAGGGCAATCAGCCCCAGCATTTT.

The rearrangement uses TRBV30 and TRBJ2-1; tentatively, D is TRBD1 (6 bases). V lost 0 bases and J 2 bases, leaving 17 bases between the germline ends. The CDR3 runs to 17 residues. The germline V gene encodes CDR1 GTSNPN and CDR2 SVGIG (reference sequence). The chain's CDR3 is CAWSVFGSSGAYNEQFF. The CDR3 nucleotides read TGTGCCTGGAGTGTATTCGGGTCCTCAGGGGCCTACAATGAGCAGTTCTTC.

This clone was found a few times. The V and J genes are TRBV5-1 and TRBJ1-2; TRBD1 might be the D (6 bases). CDR1 SGHRS and CDR2 YFSETQ come from the germline V gene. This CDR3 has 16 amino acids. Deletions cut 7 bases from V and 3 bases from J, with 22 bases between. CDR3 loop: CASSQGLGGDYYGYTF. The CDR3 bases are TGCGCCAGCTCACAGGGTCTCGGAGGAGACTACTATGGCTACACCTTC.

The chain links TRBV7-2 to TRBJ2-7, with D possibly matching TRBD2 (6 bases). Germline values: CDR1 SGHTA, CDR2 FQGNSA. Trimming stripped 4 bases from V and 4 bases from J, with 14 bases between. The CDR3 contains 14 residues. CDR3 nucleotides: TGTGCCAGCAGCTCTTACCTGGAGGGATACGAGCAGTACTTC. It translates to CASSSYLEGYEQYF.

This clone showed up just once. V gene TRBV21-1 combines with J gene TRBJ2-7; the table's D call TRBD1 went unverified against the DNA. TRBV21-1 is a listed pseudogene. This CDR3 comprises 14 residues. The CDR3 spells CASSKHDMSYEQYF. CDR3 coding DNA: TGTGCCAGCAGCAAGCACGACATGTCCTACGAGCAGTACTTC.

The chain recombines TRBV29-1 with TRBJ2-5; D is unresolved. V lost 8 bases, J lost 4 bases, and 14 bases lay in between. Germline CDR1 SQVTM, CDR2 ANQGSEA. This CDR3 is built from 12 residues. CDR3 DNA: TGCAGCTATGGACGGTCGGGAGAGACCCAGTACTTC. Protein sequence: CSYGRSGETQYF.

The rearrangement links TRBV27 to TRBJ2-7; 9 positions agree with TRBD1. This CDR3 spans 15 amino acids. Germline loops: CDR1 MNHEY, CDR2 SMNVEV (reference sequence). J gave up 5 bases and V 8 bases, and 13 bases lay outside the gene matches. Here the CDR3 DNA reads TGTGCCAGCGGCCTACCGGGGACAGGGACCCACGAGCAGTACTTC. Translated, it gives CASGLPGTGTHEQYF.

This chain connects TRBV7-2 to TRBJ2-7; 9 positions agree with TRBD2. Germline CDR1 reads SGHTA; CDR2 reads FQGNSA. The CDR3 extends over 13 amino acids. V was clipped by 11 bases and J by 3 bases; unmatched bases: 8. The CDR3, as DNA: TGTGCCGGCGGGAGAGCGGGGGGCTACGAGCAGTACTTC. Encoded protein: CAGGRAGGYEQYF.

V and J are TRBV29-1 and TRBJ2-7, with TRBD2 matching over 7 bases. The germline V gene has CDR1 SQVTM and CDR2 ANQGSEA. Germline trimming cut 6 bases from V and 5 bases from J; bases unmatched to any gene: 19. This CDR3 has 16 residues. Here the CDR3 reads CSVSTQGGTIENEQYF. CDR3 coding DNA: TGCAGCGTCTCAACGCAGGGAGGGACGATTGAGAACGAGCAGTACTTC.

The J gene is TRBJ2-5, the V gene TRBV7-9, with TRBD2 matching over 7 bases. V lost 1 base to trimming and J lost 4 bases; unmatched junction nucleotides: 6. Germline CDR1 and CDR2: SEHNR and FQNEAQ (reference sequence). This CDR3 has 15 residues. The CDR3 DNA reads TGTGCCAGCAGCTTAGGTGGGGGGGGAGGAGAGACCCAGTACTTC. Translation gives CASSLGGGGGETQYF.

The gene calls are TRBV4-2 and TRBJ2-5; D not resolved. Germline CDR1 LGHNA, CDR2 YNFKEQ. CDR3 length: 17 residues. Trimming took 1 base from V and 0 from J, leaving 15 bases between them. The CDR3 DNA follows: TGTGCCAGCAGCCAAGTAGGTGGGGTGGGGTACCAAGAGACCCAGTACTTC. Translation: CASSQVGGVGYQETQYF.

This chain joins TRBV2 and TRBJ2-1, with 7 bases lining up with TRBD2. V was clipped by 6 bases and J by 4 bases; unmatched bases: 9. CDR1 is SNHLY and CDR2 is FYNNEI in the germline V gene. The CDR3 runs to 15 residues. CDR3 in amino acids: CASSPLAIGYNEQFF. The CDR3 DNA is TGTGCCAGCAGCCCACTAGCGATCGGGTACAATGAGCAGTTCTTC.

This clone was observed a handful of times. The gene calls are TRBV2 and TRBJ1-5; D not certain. Germline values: CDR1 SNHLY, CDR2 FYNNEI. V was cut by 1 base and J by 3 bases, with 10 bases left in between. The CDR3 totals 15 residues. The CDR3 here is CASSEERVNNQPQHF. In nucleotides, the CDR3 is TGTGCCAGCAGTGAAGAGAGGGTTAACAATCAGCCCCAGCATTTT.

The genes are TRBV11-2 and TRBJ2-7; unclear D gene. Trimming left V 0 bases short and J 8 bases short, with 11 bases between. Germline CDR1 is SGHAT and CDR2 is FQNNGV. This CDR3 region has 13 residues. Here the CDR3 reads CASSLDRAAKQYF. The CDR3 bases are TGTGCCAGCAGCTTAGATCGGGCGGCGAAGCAGTACTTC.

This clone turned up a few times. J is TRBJ2-5 and V is TRBV7-2; no clear D gene. CDR3 length: 14 residues. V was trimmed by 3 bases and J by 5 bases, leaving 13 bases between them. Germline V gene sequence: CDR1 SGHTA, CDR2 FQGNSA. This chain's CDR3 is CASSFNKGGETQYF. The CDR3 DNA reads as TGTGCCAGCAGCTTCAATAAGGGTGGGGAGACCCAGTACTTC.

J is TRBJ2-3 and V is TRBV18, with TRBD2 as a possible D gene (7 bases). This CDR3 contains 18 residues. V was shortened by 6 bases and J by 0 bases, with 22 bases between the two germline ends. Germline CDR1 reads KGHSH; CDR2 reads LQKENI. CDR3 in DNA: TGTGCCAGCTCCCCCCCTAGGTCGGGGGGCCTTAGCACAGATACGCAGTATTTT. Translated, it gives CASSPPRSGGLSTDTQYF.

The table lists this clone with a few counts. V is TRBV19 and J is TRBJ2-7, with D uncertain. The CDR3 is 14 residues long. CDR1 is LNHDA, CDR2 SQIVND, per germline (reference sequence). V lost 3 bases, J lost 3 bases, and 12 bases lay in between. CDR3 in DNA: TGTGCCAGTAGTATTAGTTCGGGTGGCTACGAGCAGTACTTC. This codes for CASSISSGGYEQYF.